Listed below are T cell receptor beta chains from one sample, sequenced in a study of shared clonotypes between healthy human individuals. Method: immunoSEQ multiplex PCR; TCRdb's copy keeps in-frame clones and lacks some. The table lists about 2.1 million clones, roughly 95% of them singletons. The material sequenced was naive CD8+ T cells from PBMCs. Every receptor here comes from a man aged 18 to 29 in good health. Some clones in this sample may be carry-over from other donors' samples. Both conserved end residues are part of each CDR3. Fields, in order: J gene, V gene, D gene, clone size, CDR3 protein, CDR3 DNA. A D gene is named only where the DNA matches it firmly. Not every row has a clone size; where given, it reads once, few, many or a size class.

J: TRBJ2-7
V: TRBV27
D: NA
size: NA
CDR3: CASSLSWGSYEQYF
DNA: TGTGCCAGCAGTTTATCGTGGGGTAGCTACGAGCAGTACTTC

J: TRBJ2-3
V: TRBV9
D: NA
size: NA
CDR3: CASSAGQTHFSTDTQYF
DNA: TGTGCCAGCAGCGCCGGACAGACACACTTTAGCACAGATACGCAGTATTTT

J: TRBJ2-1
V: TRBV7-8
D: NA
size: NA
CDR3: CASSLGVGSPHEQFF
DNA: TGTGCCAGCAGCTTAGGGGTAGGCAGCCCCCATGAGCAGTTCTTC

J: TRBJ2-7
V: TRBV29-1
D: TRBD2
size: NA
CDR3: CSVEDPLAGRSYEQYF
DNA: TGCAGCGTTGAAGATCCCCTAGCGGGACGTTCCTACGAGCAGTACTTC

J: TRBJ2-7
V: TRBV27
D: NA
size: NA
CDR3: CASSFRERPGEQYF
DNA: TGTGCCAGCAGTTTTAGGGAGAGGCCCGGCGAGCAGTACTTC

J: TRBJ2-7
V: TRBV27
D: TRBD1
size: NA
CDR3: CASRTGGHEQYF
DNA: TGTGCCAGCAGGACAGGGGGCCACGAGCAGTACTTC

J: TRBJ1-2
V: TRBV5-8
D: NA
size: NA
CDR3: CASSFKGTGKYGYTF
DNA: TGTGCCAGCAGCTTTAAAGGAACAGGGAAGTATGGCTACACCTTC

J: TRBJ2-7
V: TRBV5-1
D: TRBD2
size: NA
CDR3: CASSLALAGGLEIDEQYF
DNA: TGCGCCAGCAGCTTGGCACTAGCGGGAGGGCTCGAGATCGACGAGCAGTACTTC

J: TRBJ2-7
V: TRBV6-5
D: TRBD1
size: NA
CDR3: CASSYGQGASYEQYF
DNA: TGTGCCAGCAGTTACGGACAGGGGGCTTCCTACGAGCAGTACTTC

J: TRBJ1-2
V: TRBV30
D: NA
size: few
CDR3: CAWGRGDGYTF
DNA: TGTGCCTGGGGCAGGGGAGATGGCTACACCTTC

J: TRBJ2-5
V: TRBV27
D: TRBD2
size: NA
CDR3: CASSLLPGAGGQETQYF
DNA: TGTGCCAGCAGCCTCCTGCCAGGAGCGGGAGGGCAAGAGACCCAGTACTTC

J: TRBJ2-7
V: TRBV11-3
D: NA
size: NA
CDR3: CASSLGRGRSYEQYF
DNA: TGTGCCAGCAGCTTAGGCAGGGGTCGTTCCTACGAGCAGTACTTC

J: TRBJ2-1
V: TRBV7-3
D: NA
size: NA
CDR3: CASSPGLAPNNEQFF
DNA: TGTGCCAGCAGCCCGGGGCTAGCCCCCAACAATGAGCAGTTCTTC

J: TRBJ1-1
V: TRBV28
D: NA
size: NA
CDR3: CAVRGAEAFF
DNA: TGTGCCGTTCGGGGGGCTGAAGCTTTCTTT

J: TRBJ2-7
V: TRBV7-9
D: TRBD1
size: NA
CDR3: CASSPPGGVFEQYF
DNA: TGTGCCAGCAGCCCGCCAGGGGGAGTATTCGAGCAGTACTTC

J: TRBJ1-3
V: TRBV5-5
D: TRBD1
size: NA
CDR3: CASSWTGPGNTIYF
DNA: TGTGCCAGCAGCTGGACAGGGCCTGGAAACACCATATATTTT

J: TRBJ1-1
V: TRBV11-1
D: NA
size: NA
CDR3: CASSPDRSNTEAFF
DNA: TGTGCCAGCAGCCCGGACAGATCGAACACTGAAGCTTTCTTT

J: TRBJ2-5
V: TRBV7-9
D: TRBD2
size: NA
CDR3: CARSPLGAGFLQETQYF
DNA: TGTGCCAGATCCCCTCTAGGAGCGGGATTCTTACAAGAGACCCAGTACTTC

J: TRBJ2-2
V: TRBV19
D: NA
size: NA
CDR3: CASTVWSGLGTGELFF
DNA: TGTGCCAGTACAGTTTGGTCAGGGTTGGGCACCGGGGAGCTGTTTTTT

J: TRBJ1-4
V: TRBV28
D: TRBD1
size: NA
CDR3: CASSDRDWEKLFF
DNA: TGTGCCAGCTCCGACAGGGACTGGGAAAAACTGTTTTTT

J: TRBJ2-7
V: TRBV27
D: TRBD2
size: NA
CDR3: CASRSSGSTYEQYF
DNA: TGTGCCAGCAGATCTAGCGGGAGTACCTACGAGCAGTACTTC

J: TRBJ1-2
V: TRBV28
D: TRBD1
size: NA
CDR3: CASSLGTGASYGYTF
DNA: TGTGCCAGCAGTTTAGGGACAGGGGCATCATACGGCTACACCTTC

J: TRBJ2-7
V: TRBV11-2
D: NA
size: NA
CDR3: CASSLGTSSVKSYEQYF
DNA: TGTGCCAGCAGCTTAGGAACGTCTAGCGTTAAATCCTACGAGCAGTACTTC

J: TRBJ2-7
V: TRBV7-8
D: NA
size: once
CDR3: CASSLGSLGYEQYF
DNA: TGTGCCAGCAGCTTAGGTAGTTTAGGGTACGAGCAGTACTTC

J: TRBJ2-1
V: TRBV18
D: NA
size: once
CDR3: CASSPWDVSSYNEQFF
DNA: TGTGCCAGCTCACCTTGGGACGTGAGCTCCTACAATGAGCAGTTCTTC

J: TRBJ2-5
V: TRBV7-9
D: TRBD1
size: NA
CDR3: CASSQLRDRGGMAQYF
DNA: TGTGCCAGCAGCCAGCTCCGGGACAGGGGGGGGATGGCCCAGTACTTC

J: TRBJ1-4
V: TRBV14
D: NA
size: NA
CDR3: CASSPHRVGDEKLFF
DNA: TGTGCCAGCAGCCCCCACAGGGTCGGGGATGAAAAACTGTTTTTT